This T cell receptor (beta chain) is drawn from a study of beta chain features in type 1 diabetes. This CDR3 is 15 amino acids long. Germline lookup yields CDR1 KGHSH and CDR2 LQKENI. Trimming took off 1 base at V and 5 bases at J, with 14 bases between the two ends. Study conclusions and caveats: Among patients with Type 1 diabetes, TCRB CDR3s were moderately but significantly shorter in every one of the four CD4+ subsets.

Concerning this clone: Its antigen is not identified.

Expressed TCRB transcripts were sequenced because the entire RNA isolate underwent reverse transcription. Clones were read by immunoSEQ multiplex PCR, and TCRdb kept only the in-frame ones, dropping some. The sample holds roughly 150,000 clones, roughly 9% seen once. The sequence came from a woman in her thirties with type 1 diabetes. The chain carries TRBV18 and TRBJ2-5; no definite D call. Sequenced material: central memory CD4+ T cells from blood. CDR3 amino acids: CASSPRSSEQETQYF. In DNA, the CDR3 is TGTGCCAGCTCACCACGGAGCAGTGAGCAGGAGACCCAGTACTTC. The full variable domain, its missing parts supplied by reference TRBV18 and TRBJ2-5, is NAGVMQNPRHLVRRRGQEARLRCSPMKGHSHVYWYRQLPEEGLKFMVYLQKENIIDESGMPKERFSAEFPKEGPSILRIQQVVRGDSAAYFCASSPRSSEQETQYFGPGTRLLVL.